Listed below are T cell receptor beta chains from one sample, sequenced in a study of post-analysis software for immune sequencing data. Via MiXCR, TCRdb re-called the PCR reads, giving one row per CDR3 protein. The sample has hundreds of thousands of distinct CDR3 sequences, 25% to 30% seen once; the top ten hold more than 0.55%. The material sequenced was blood. These receptors came from a girl aged 5 to 17 with multiple sclerosis. Both conserved end residues are part of each CDR3. A D gene is named only where the DNA matches it firmly. Size is stated for part of the rows, as once, few or many counts, or as a class when the clone is expanded.

j_call d_call v_call clone_size cdr3_nt cdr3_aa
TRBJ1-6 NA TRBV6-7 few TGTGCCAGCAGTTACAGCCAGCGCAATTCACCCCTCCACTTT CASSYSQRNSPLHF
TRBJ2-1 TRBD1 TRBV29-1 many TGCAGCTCGGCTTACAGGGGGAATGAGCAGTTCTTC CSSAYRGNEQFF
TRBJ2-1 TRBD2 TRBV20-1 few TGCAGTGCAACGGAACCTTTAGCGGGAGTCTCCTACAATGAGCAGTTCTTC CSATEPLAGVSYNEQFF
TRBJ1-6 TRBD1 TRBV27 NA TGTGCCAGCAGTCCGCAACAGGGGGCGAGGGGTTCACCCCTCCACTTT CASSPQQGARGSPLHF
TRBJ2-3 TRBD2 TRBV20-1 NA TGCAGTGCTACCAACACTAGCGTTAGACCAGATACGCAGTATTTT CSATNTSVRPDTQYF
TRBJ2-1 TRBD1 TRBV28 NA TGTGCCAGCAGTTTAACGCGACAGGGCTCCTACAATGAGCAGTTCTTC CASSLTRQGSYNEQFF
TRBJ2-4 NA TRBV2 few TGTGCCAGCAGTGACAAGGTAGCCAAAAACATTCAGTACTTC CASSDKVAKNIQYF
TRBJ2-7 TRBD1 TRBV10-3 NA TGTGCCACCAGTCCGGGACAGGGAGTAAGCTACGAGCAGTACTTC CATSPGQGVSYEQYF
TRBJ2-7 NA TRBV29-1 once TGCAGCGCGGAACATCCCTACAATGAGCAGTACTTC CSAEHPYNEQYF
TRBJ2-1 NA TRBV7-2 NA TGTGCCAGCAGCTTAGAGAGCGGCTACAATGGGCAGTTCTTC CASSLESGYNGQFF
TRBJ2-1 TRBD2 TRBV12-3/TRBV12-4 many TGTGCCAGCAGTTTGGCTAGCGGGGAATACAATGAGCAGTTCTTC CASSLASGEYNEQFF
TRBJ1-1 TRBD1 TRBV2 NA TGTGCCAGCAGTGGCAAAATCGGACAGGGGGAAGCTTTCTTT CASSGKIGQGEAFF
TRBJ2-5 NA TRBV25-1 NA TGTGCCAGCAGTGGAACAGCATTCCAAGAGACCCAGTACTTC CASSGTAFQETQYF
TRBJ2-1 TRBD2 TRBV29-1 many TGCAGCGTTGAACAAGCGGGACTCGCCCCGGAGCAGTTCTTC CSVEQAGLAPEQFF
TRBJ2-2 NA TRBV20-1 NA TGCAGTGCTAGAGAACCACAGGGATCGAACGGGGAGCTGTTTTTT CSAREPQGSNGELFF
TRBJ2-7 NA TRBV7-2 NA TGTGCCAGCGGCACTAGACCAACCTACGAGCAGTACTTC CASGTRPTYEQYF
TRBJ2-3 NA TRBV7-9 few TGTGCCAGCAGCCACGGACGAGCCCCAGATACGCAGTATTTT CASSHGRAPDTQYF
TRBJ2-1 TRBD2 TRBV4-3 NA TGCGCCAGCAGCCAAGATCCAGCGGGAGACTATGAGCAGTTCTTC CASSQDPAGDYEQFF
TRBJ2-3 NA TRBV6-5 NA TGTGCCAGCAGTTACTCGCTCCGCTCCAGCACAGATACGCAGTATTTT CASSYSLRSSTDTQYF
TRBJ2-2 NA TRBV28 NA TGTGCCAGCCCTTCGGCGAACACCGGGGAGCTGTTTTTT CASPSANTGELFF
TRBJ2-5 NA TRBV11-2 NA TGTGCCAGCAGCTACCTCCGGGGGAAACAAGAGACCCAGTACTTC CASSYLRGKQETQYF
TRBJ1-4 TRBD1 TRBV2 NA TGTGCCAGCGGGGCAGGGGGTAATGAAAAACTGTTTTTT CASGAGGNEKLFF
TRBJ2-1 TRBD1 TRBV24-1 NA TGTGCCACCAGTGATACGAGGACAGGGGGAGAGTGGGAGCAGTTCTTC CATSDTRTGGEWEQFF
TRBJ2-7 NA TRBV29-1 NA TGCAGCGCCAAAAGAGGCCCAGGCCTATCCTACGAGCAGTACTTC CSAKRGPGLSYEQYF
TRBJ2-1 TRBD2 TRBV12-3/TRBV12-4 NA TGTGCCAGCAACCAGGGGACTAGCGGGAGCCACAATGAGCAGTTCTTC CASNQGTSGSHNEQFF
TRBJ2-5 TRBD1 TRBV12-3/TRBV12-4 NA TGTGCCAGCACGCAGGGGGCGCCGGGGACCCAGTACTTC CASTQGAPGTQYF
TRBJ1-1 NA TRBV29-1 NA TGCAGCGTCGCCGGGTGGGGGGACACTGAAGCTTTCTTT CSVAGWGDTEAFF
TRBJ2-5 NA TRBV5-1 NA TGCGCCAGCAGCTTGGTCCGGGTCGGAGAGACCCAGTACTTC CASSLVRVGETQYF
TRBJ1-6 NA TRBV4-3 NA TGCGCCAGCCGAACCAGAGGAAGGTATAATTCACCCCTCCACTTT CASRTRGRYNSPLHF
TRBJ1-2 TRBD1 TRBV9 NA TGTGCCAGCAGCCCAGGTAGGGGGCGCGAAGGCTACACCTTC CASSPGRGREGYTF
TRBJ2-3 TRBD2 TRBV10-2 many TGCGCCAGCAATACCGGGACTAGCGGGAGGGGTACCACAGATACGCAGTATTTT CASNTGTSGRGTTDTQYF
TRBJ2-3 TRBD2 TRBV20-1 NA TGCAGTGCTAGAGATCAGCGGCGGGGGAGCACAGATACGCAGTATTTT CSARDQRRGSTDTQYF